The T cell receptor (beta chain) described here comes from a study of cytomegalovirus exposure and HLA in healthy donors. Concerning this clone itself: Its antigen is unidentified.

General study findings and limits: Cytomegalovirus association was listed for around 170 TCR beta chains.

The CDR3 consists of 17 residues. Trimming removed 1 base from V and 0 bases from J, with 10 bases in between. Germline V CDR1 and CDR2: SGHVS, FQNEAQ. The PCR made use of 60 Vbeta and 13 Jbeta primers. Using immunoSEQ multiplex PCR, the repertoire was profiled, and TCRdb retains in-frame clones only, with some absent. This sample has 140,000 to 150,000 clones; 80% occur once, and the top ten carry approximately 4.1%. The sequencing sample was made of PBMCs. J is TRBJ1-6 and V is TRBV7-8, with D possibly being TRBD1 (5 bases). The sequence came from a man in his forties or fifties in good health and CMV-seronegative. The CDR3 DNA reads TGTGCCAGCAGCTTAGGCGGGGGAAGCTCCTATAATTCACCCCTCCACTTT. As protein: CASSLGGGSSYNSPLHF.